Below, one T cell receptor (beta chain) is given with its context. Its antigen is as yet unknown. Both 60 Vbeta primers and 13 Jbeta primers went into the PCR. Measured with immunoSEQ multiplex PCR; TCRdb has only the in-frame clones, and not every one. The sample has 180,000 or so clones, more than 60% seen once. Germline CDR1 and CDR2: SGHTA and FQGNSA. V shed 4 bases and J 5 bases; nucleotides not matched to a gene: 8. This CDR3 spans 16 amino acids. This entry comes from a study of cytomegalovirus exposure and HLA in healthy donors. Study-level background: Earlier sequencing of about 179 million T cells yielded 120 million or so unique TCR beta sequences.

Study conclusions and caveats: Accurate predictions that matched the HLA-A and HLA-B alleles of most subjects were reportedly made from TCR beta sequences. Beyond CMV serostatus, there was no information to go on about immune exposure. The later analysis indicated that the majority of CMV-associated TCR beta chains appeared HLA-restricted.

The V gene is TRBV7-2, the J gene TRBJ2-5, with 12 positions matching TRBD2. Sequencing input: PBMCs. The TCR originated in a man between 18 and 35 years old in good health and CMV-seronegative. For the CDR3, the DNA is TGTGCCAGCAGCTCTAGCGGGAGGGTGAGCGTGGAGACCCAGTACTTC. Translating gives CASSSSGRVSVETQYF.